One and the same sample provided the 18 T cell receptor beta chains below, sequenced in a study of T cell repertoires in cytomegalovirus infection. These TCRs are of unknown antigen specificity. Each CDR3 protein is one row after TCRdb ran MiXCR on the reads. The top ten hold about 81% of the sample, which has around 99,000 distinct CDR3 sequences, 25% to 35% seen once. The starting material was CD8+ T cells from cultured PBMCs, obtained from culture after CMV antigen stimulation. The receptors here all came from a human donor in good health (CMV status not recorded). Some clones in this sample may be carry-over from other donors' samples.

This clonotype was counted a few times. The V call is TRBV11-2, the J call TRBJ1-3; no clear D gene. The germline V and J ends were trimmed by 2 bases and 3 bases, with 8 bases remaining between them. In germline, CDR1 is SGHAT, CDR2 FQNNGV. CDR3 length: 14 residues. The CDR3 sequence is CASSLNGVGNTIYF. The CDR3 region has the DNA TGTGCCAGCAGCTTAAACGGGGTTGGAAACACCATATATTTT. The variable domain in full, with the rest retrieved from reference TRBV11-2 and TRBJ1-3, is EAGVAQSPRYKIIEKRQSVAFWCNPISGHATLYWYQQILGQGPKLLIQFQNNGVVDDSQLPKDRFSAERLKGVDSTLKIQPAKLEDSAVYLCASSLNGVGNTIYFGEGSWLTVV.

V and J are TRBV25-1 and TRBJ2-1, with D perhaps TRBD2 (6 bases). This CDR3 comprises 12 residues. The V and J ends lost 5 bases and 8 bases respectively, with 10 bases between them. Germline V lookup: CDR1 MGHDK, CDR2 SYGVNS. The CDR3 DNA follows: TGTGCCAGCAGTCCAGCGGGCGATGAGCAGTTCTTC. Its protein is CASSPAGDEQFF.

This clonotype was counted a few times. The chain has TRBV29-1 and TRBJ1-2; no firm D call. Germline values: CDR1 SQVTM, CDR2 ANQGSEA. V dropped 3 bases and J dropped 8 bases, with 4 bases sitting between them. This CDR3 comprises 9 residues. CDR3 loop: CSVDLGYTF. The DNA of the CDR3 is TGCAGCGTTGACTTGGGCTACACCTTC.

This clonotype appeared a few times. The chain is built from TRBV19 and TRBJ2-3; no reliable D call. Trimming took off 5 bases at V and 0 bases at J, with 9 bases between the two ends. Germline V gives CDR1 LNHDA, CDR2 SQIVND (reference sequence). The CDR3 contains 14 residues. In DNA, the CDR3 is TGTGCCAGTAGTGATGGACCTAGCACAGATACGCAGTATTTT. Translated, it gives CASSDGPSTDTQYF.

This clonotype has a handful of counts. This sequence joins TRBV7-8 and TRBJ2-1, with 9 bases matching TRBD1. The CDR3 spans 15 residues. V shed 2 bases and J 4 bases; nucleotides not matched to a gene: 3. Germline CDR1 reads SGHVS; CDR2 reads FQNEAQ. CDR3 coding DNA: TGTGCCAGCAGCTTATTAGGACAGGGGTACAATGAGCAGTTCTTC. Translating gives CASSLLGQGYNEQFF.

In nucleotides, the CDR3 is TGTGCCAGTAGCCTTAGGACTAGTGGCAAGCCCGGGGAGCTGTTTTTT. It translates to CASSLRTSGKPGELFF. This chain joins TRBV19 and TRBJ2-2; 7 bases align to TRBD2. CDR1 and CDR2 (germline): LNHDA, SQIVND (reference sequence). V trimming: 6 bases; J trimming: 6 bases; junction bases outside the gene matches: 13. The CDR3 consists of 16 residues. The variable domain in full, completed from reference TRBV19 and TRBJ2-2, reads DGGITQSPKYLFRKEGQNVTLSCEQNLNHDAMYWYRQDPGQGLRLIYYSQIVNDFQKGDIAEGYSVSREKKESFPLTVTSAQKNPTAFYLCASSLRTSGKPGELFFGEGSRLTVL.

The gene calls are TRBV7-9 and TRBJ1-1; TRBD1 might be the D (6 bases). The CDR3 length is 16 residues. The V gene lost 5 bases and the J gene lost 3 bases, with 19 bases spanning the gap. From germline, CDR1 is SEHNR and CDR2 FQNEAQ (reference sequence). The DNA for the CDR3 is TGTGCCAGCAGCGCAGCGGGACAAACGATTGACACTGAAGCTTTCTTT. Translation: CASSAAGQTIDTEAFF. Filled out from reference TRBV7-9 and TRBJ1-1, the complete variable domain reads DTGVSQNPRHKITKRGQNVTFRCDPISEHNRLYWYRQTLGQGPEFLTYFQNEAQLEKSRLLSDRFSAERPKGSFSTLEIQRTEQGDSAMYLCASSAAGQTIDTEAFFGQGTRLTVV.

The chain links TRBV7-8 to TRBJ2-3; no definite D call. Germline CDR1 is SGHVS and CDR2 is FQNEAQ. The V end was cut by 1 base, the J end by 4 bases, with 9 bases between. The CDR3 runs 14 residues. The CDR3 protein is CASSLDPPPDTQYF. The CDR3 DNA follows: TGTGCCAGCAGCTTAGACCCCCCCCCAGATACGCAGTATTTT.

The chain uses TRBV4-1 and TRBJ1-4; the match to TRBD1 covers 12 bases. Trimming took 1 base from V and 1 from J; bases not matched to a gene: 10. Germline lookup yields CDR1 MGHRA and CDR2 YSYEKL. The CDR3 covers 20 residues. The CDR3 region has the DNA TGCGCCAGCAGCCAAGGCCGGATAGGGACAGGGGGCGTAACTAATGAAAAACTGTTTTTT. It is translated as CASSQGRIGTGGVTNEKLFF.

The chain uses TRBV6-1 and TRBJ1-5, with TRBD1 as a possible D gene (5 bases). Between the trimmed V and J ends, which lost 3 bases and 0 bases, there was a span of 9 bases. CDR1 MNHNS and CDR2 SASEGT come from the germline V gene. The CDR3 loop spans 15 amino acids. The CDR3 bases are TGTGCCAGCAGTGAGTACAGGAGTAGCAATCAGCCCCAGCATTTT. It translates to CASSEYRSSNQPQHF.

This clonotype was counted only a few times. This rearrangement joins TRBV12-3 or TRBV12-4 to TRBJ1-6; D is unclear. The CDR3 totals 13 residues. The ends were cut back, 2 bases at V and 9 bases at J, with 8 bases in the middle. CDR3 in amino acids: CASSLWAVSPLHF. The CDR3 DNA sequence: TGTGCCAGCAGTTTATGGGCAGTTTCACCCCTCCACTTT.

The chain carries TRBV27 and TRBJ2-3; 9 bases are shared with TRBD2. In germline, CDR1 is MNHEY, CDR2 SMNVEV (reference sequence). J lost 7 bases, V lost 2 bases, and 7 bases had no gene match. The CDR3 consists of 15 residues. The CDR3 reads CASSLPSGAGNTQYF. The CDR3 DNA follows: TGTGCCAGCAGTTTACCTAGCGGGGCGGGGAATACGCAGTATTTT.

CDR3 in DNA: TGCGCCAGCAGCCCCACCGAGAGCGGGGACTACAATGAGCAGTTCTTC. It translates to CASSPTESGDYNEQFF. The chain employs TRBV4-3 and TRBJ2-1, with 7 bases fitting TRBD2. This CDR3 has 16 residues. Trimming cost V 4 bases and J 3 bases; bases outside gene matches: 9. Germline values: CDR1 LGHNA, CDR2 YSLEER.

In its sample, this clonotype was seen a few times. The V and J genes are TRBV4-1 and TRBJ2-7, with D possibly TRBD1 on 5 matching bases. The V gene's germline CDR1 is MGHRA and CDR2 YSYEKL. The CDR3 is 17 amino acids. Trimming removed 4 bases at V and 0 bases at J, with 19 bases between. This CDR3 reads CASSRTKVGDNSYEQYF. The CDR3, as DNA: TGCGCCAGCAGCCGAACCAAAGTAGGGGATAACTCCTACGAGCAGTACTTC.

This clonotype was observed a few times. The chain has TRBV9 and TRBJ2-1; D possibly corresponds to TRBD1 (5 bases). The germline gives CDR1 SGDLS, CDR2 YYNGEE. The CDR3 is made up of 15 amino acids. The V and J ends lost 3 bases and 6 bases respectively, with 16 bases between them. CDR3 bases: TGTGCCAGCAGCGCCTCCGGACACCCCCCCAATGAGCAGTTCTTC. It yields the protein CASSASGHPPNEQFF.

The V call is TRBV28, the J call TRBJ2-5; D perhaps matches TRBD2 (5 bases). Germline V gene lookup returns CDR1 MDHEN and CDR2 SYDVKM. Trimming left V 5 bases short and J 6 bases short, with 13 bases between. CDR3 length equals 13 residues. CDR3 amino acids: CASSLGLAQTQYF. In nucleotides, the CDR3 is TGTGCCAGCAGTCTTGGGTTAGCGCAGACCCAGTACTTC.

This clonotype was counted many times. The chain combines TRBV7-9 with TRBJ2-1; 8 bases fit TRBD2. The V gene's germline CDR1 is SEHNR and CDR2 FQNEAQ (reference sequence). The CDR3 has 17 residues. After removal of 4 bases from V and 6 bases from J, the junction contained 14 bases not matched to a gene. The CDR3 protein is CASSSTAGLGSGNEQFF. For the CDR3, the DNA is TGTGCCAGCAGCTCTACCGCGGGACTAGGCTCGGGCAATGAGCAGTTCTTC.

This sequence joins TRBV14 and TRBJ2-7; tentative D call: TRBD2 (6 bases). V was cut by 3 bases and J by 3 bases, with 9 bases left in between. CDR3 length: 13 residues. Germline CDR1 SGHDN, CDR2 FVKESK. The CDR3 DNA follows: TGTGCCAGCAGCCAGCGGGGATTCTACGAGCAGTACTTC. Protein product: CASSQRGFYEQYF.